Listed here is a single TCR beta chain. The antigen is undetermined. Assay: immunoSEQ multiplex PCR; the TCRdb copy retains only in-frame clones and omits some. The sample holds some 300,000 clones, approximately 86% seen once. Described treatment: some 20 received Ad26.COV2.S at low or high dose, single or two shots; several received placebo; per-sample allocation not given. Following the first vaccine or placebo injection, samples were taken on day 63. The administered vaccine (an Ad26 vector) expressed Wuhan-strain SARS-CoV-2 spike. Germline assignment: CDR1 SGHRS and CDR2 YFSETQ. V was clipped by 0 bases and J by 6 bases; unmatched bases: 11. The CDR3 sequence is 17 residues long. This record comes from a study of Ad26.COV2.S vaccination and SARS-CoV-2 variants. Whole-study context: Trial arm assignment for the donor was COV1001 Ad26.COV2.S.

Study observations and caveats: Vaccinees showed greater spike-specific TCR breadth than placebo recipients. People who got the vaccine or the placebo had similar non-spike TCR breadth.

The sequence was collected from a person between 18 and 60 years old who received the Ad26.COV2.S COVID-19 vaccine or a placebo. V gene TRBV5-1 combines with J gene TRBJ1-1; 10 nucleotides match TRBD1. The sample here was peripheral blood, taken in a trial of Ad26.COV2.S vaccine versus placebo. In nucleotides, the CDR3 is TGCGCCAGCAGCTTGGATGTGACAGGGGGCGAGGGATCTGAAGCTTTCTTT. Translated: CASSLDVTGGEGSEAFF. The whole variable domain, remainder taken from reference TRBV5-1 and TRBJ1-1, is KAGVTQTPRYLIKTRGQQVTLSCSPISGHRSVSWYQQTPGQGLQFLFEYFSETQRNKGNFPGRFSGRQFSNSRSEMNVSTLELGDSALYLCASSLDVTGGEGSEAFFGQGTRLTVV.